Following are 8 T cell receptor beta chains from one sample sequenced in a study of blood T cell repertoires in COVID-19. Sequencing was performed with immunoSEQ multiplex PCR; in TCRdb, only in-frame clones are kept and a portion is missing. The sample yields tens of thousands of clones, approximately 90% seen once. Sequenced input: peripheral blood. Source of these receptors: a woman older than 75 with acute or convalescent COVID-19.

The V and J genes are TRBV20-1 and TRBJ2-5; no reliable D call. The CDR3 is made up of 11 amino acids. The germline V gene has CDR1 DFQATT and CDR2 SNEGSKA (reference sequence). V lost 4 bases, J lost 5 bases, and 8 bases lay in between. The CDR3 reads CSAISLETQYF. The DNA of the CDR3 is TGCAGTGCTATTTCCCTGGAGACCCAGTACTTC.

The CDR3 DNA sequence: TGTGCCAGCAGCCCCGGGTTGGCGGGGGGTAACACCGGGGAGCTGTTTTTT. It encodes CASSPGLAGGNTGELFF. The J gene is TRBJ2-2, the V gene TRBV7-3; 8 bases line up with TRBD2. Trimming cost V 5 bases and J 2 bases; bases outside gene matches: 10. Germline V gives CDR1 SGHTA, CDR2 FQGTGA. This CDR3 contains 17 residues.

The chain couples TRBV5-1 to TRBJ2-5, with TRBD2 matching 7 bases. In germline, CDR1 is SGHRS, CDR2 YFSETQ. V lost 0 bases to trimming and J lost 3 bases; unmatched junction nucleotides: 2. CDR3 length: 14 residues. Written as DNA, the CDR3 is TGCGCCAGCAGCTTGGTCCTAGCGGAAGAGACCCAGTACTTC. It codes for CASSLVLAEETQYF.

This sequence joins TRBV24-1 and TRBJ1-5; D ambiguous. Germline CDR1 and CDR2: KGHDR and SFDVKD. Trimming shortened V by 4 bases and J by 1 base, and 7 bases separated the two germline ends. The CDR3 length is 14 residues. The CDR3 DNA is TGTGCCACCAGTGAGAGAGTGAGCAATCAGCCCCAGCATTTT. Translation gives CATSERVSNQPQHF.

A single count supports this clone. The chain is built from TRBV2 and TRBJ1-5; 9 nucleotides match TRBD1. The V segment lost 4 bases and the J segment 6 bases; nucleotides outside the gene matches: 7. CDR1 SNHLY and CDR2 FYNNEI come from the germline V gene. The CDR3 spans 15 residues. CDR3 amino acids: CASSGETGGVQPQHF. The DNA for the CDR3 is TGTGCCAGCAGTGGGGAAACAGGGGGCGTTCAGCCCCAGCATTTT.

V gene TRBV7-2 combines with J gene TRBJ2-5; TRBD2 matches 10 bases. The CDR3 sequence is 17 residues long. Unmatched junction bases numbered 10, after V lost 2 bases and J lost 4 bases. Germline-derived CDR1 and CDR2 are SGHTA and FQGNSA. In DNA form, the CDR3 reads TGTGCCAGCAGCTTAAGCGCTAGCGGGGGACAGTTAGAGACCCAGTACTTC. Protein: CASSLSASGGQLETQYF.

The chain uses TRBV9 and TRBJ2-7; perhaps TRBD2 as D (5 bases). The V and J ends lost 4 bases and 6 bases respectively, with 14 bases between them. CDR1 SGDLS and CDR2 YYNGEE come from the germline V gene. The CDR3 is 13 amino acids. CDR3 amino acids: CASSPFKAGEQYF. The CDR3 DNA is TGTGCCAGCAGCCCGTTTAAGGCGGGCGAGCAGTACTTC.

The J gene is TRBJ2-5, the V gene TRBV2; 9 nucleotides line up with TRBD2. Germline V gene data show CDR1 as SNHLY and CDR2 as FYNNEI. J was trimmed by 5 bases and V by 8 bases; bases with no gene match: 15. The CDR3 has 16 amino acids. CDR3 residues: CASVSFGTSHSETQYF. The CDR3 DNA sequence: TGTGCCAGCGTTTCTTTCGGGACTAGCCACTCGGAGACCCAGTACTTC. Combining the CDR3 with reference TRBV2 and TRBJ2-5 gives the whole variable domain EPEVTQTPSHQVTQMGQEVILRCVPISNHLYFYWYRQILGQKVEFLVSFYNNEISEKSEIFDDQFSVERPDGSNFTLKIRSTKLEDSAMYFCASVSFGTSHSETQYFGPGTRLLVL.